The next 2 T cell receptor beta chains were all read from a single sample in a study of blood T cells in healthy people across ages (dated by TCRdb to about 2015). Libraries came from 5' RACE. The sequencer was an Illumina HiSeq 2500. The second PCR ran for about 6 to 12 cycles and used a J-beta primer mix along with a sample-barcoded 5' primer. TCRdb ran its own pipeline on the public reads, namely fastp trimming at Q25 and MiXCR clone calling, and kept in-frame beta chains. Each CDR3 protein gets just one entry, which takes the most common genes and DNA from the rows behind it. Across this sample there are 1,300,000 or so distinct CDR3 sequences, with 59% seen only once. The top ten clonotypes cover approximately 7% of the sample. The material sequenced was blood. These TCRs come from a man younger than 35 in good health.

The chain is built from TRBV27 and TRBJ2-4, with unresolved D. The tail of the sequence fits TRBJ2-7 better, so the J call may be wrong. The CDR3 runs 15 residues. CDR1 is MNHEY and CDR2 is SMNVEV in the germline V gene (reference sequence). The CDR3 reads CASSPLRRNSYEQYF. The CDR3 DNA reads TGTGCCAGCAGTCCCCTCAGGAGAAACTCCTACGAGCAGTACTTC.

The rearrangement joins TRBV12-3 or TRBV12-4 to TRBJ2-3, with D unclear. Trimming left V 1 base short and J 5 bases short, with 7 bases between. The CDR3 loop spans 13 amino acids. This CDR3 is CASSLGRLDTQYF. In nucleotides, the CDR3 is TGTGCCAGCAGTTTAGGACGGTTAGATACGCAGTATTTT.